The source of this T cell receptor beta chain is a study of shared clonotypes between healthy human individuals (dated by TCRdb to about 2020). At the level of the whole study: The cohort comprised two women and three men aged 18 to 49 years. For each donor, three plates each were used for CD4 naive and CD4 memory, two plates were used for CD8 naive, and one plate was used for CD8 memory. To estimate repertoire size and how much clonotype sharing occurs between individuals, the study deeply sequenced the blood TCR repertoires of about five healthy adults. To increase sequencing depth and limit assay-specific biases, TCR repertoire library preparation and sequencing were carried out by different laboratories using diverse techniques. Each donor's leukapheresis produced roughly between about 0.8 and 10 billion PBMCs. Study-wide findings and limitations: Naive subsets generally had larger estimated clonotype richness than memory subsets did. Rarefaction of sorted-subset datasets indicated incomplete sequencing despite the large sequencing depth. When four donors were compared, the shared fraction of clonotypes was about 5% for naive CD4, around 4% for naive CD8, 2% to 2.5% for memory CD4, and 0.4% for memory CD8. Based on pairwise subsampling, the degree of clonotype sharing among donors was expected to be affected by sequencing depth. Sampling was restricted to blood, and TCR repertoires in tissue are likely to differ from TCR repertoires in blood. Because the study included only a small number of donors, the genetic and exposure-history diversity represented was limited. Higher generation probabilities were observed for clonotypes shared by all four sorted-subset donors than for non-shared clonotypes.

Using the deep immunoSEQ assay, multiplex PCR amplified TCR CDR3 regions from genomic DNA. For each cell subset, the extracted genomic DNA was distributed evenly across all wells of several immunoSEQ 96-well plates, and each plate served as one replicate. For sorted subsets, 200 to 250 ng of genomic DNA, equivalent to 30,000 or so T cell genomes, went into each replicate PCR. Purified libraries were quantified with a Qubit 3.0 fluorometer, sized on a Bioanalyzer 2100, and re-quantified with the KAPA Library Quantification kit. A separate single-read 150-cycle Illumina NextSeq 550 flow cell was used to sequence each immunoSEQ 96-well plate. On the study's bioinformatics: Because the immunoSEQ output held only junctional sequences and lacked quality scores, the filtering could not match the filtering applied to full-length reads. To assign V/J genes and CDR3, sequences were annotated against IMGT germline references using PyIR, a Python wrapper for IgBLAST v1.9. Reads with weak V/J assignments (E-value above 1e-6), missing CDR3, stop codons, out-of-frame junctions, or ambiguous translated residues were removed. A V3J clonotype was defined by an identical inferred V gene, J gene, and CDR3 amino acid sequence. Percentage overlap between repertoires was calculated by dividing the number of shared unique clonotypes by the size of the smaller repertoire. RTK rarefaction, the Chao1 estimator, and Recon v2.1 estimates of unobserved clonotypes were used to assess repertoire richness. OLGA was used to compute generation probabilities for all TCRbeta clonotypes that the gDNA method yielded from a handful of donors. Held by TCRdb, this immuneACCESS table contains in-frame sequences only and omits some clones. Under half of the omission traces to an unresolved V gene where checked; the cause of the rest is unknown. V, J and clone size are those of that table, while D and trimming were read from the DNA. The table for this sample lists 1.6 million or so clones; approximately 97% of them were counted only once. The ten largest clonotypes hold approximately 1.2% of the sample.

Concerning this clone: It lacks a known antigen. No base qualities exist here, and no much larger clone lies one base off it.

The germline V and J ends show losses of 6 bases and 4 bases respectively, and no gene match explains 11 bases of the junction. The germline V gene (reference sequence) provides CDR1 MNHNY and CDR2 SVGAGI. From the cysteine up to the phenylalanine, the CDR3 has a length of 16 residues. CDR3 DNA is the only sequence kept; it has 48 bases, read in frame from the first base. The donors were healthy, HIV-negative adults who had no recently reported acute infections or vaccinations. Only Caucasian adults living in Nashville, Tennessee, USA were represented among the donors. CD4+ T cells were enriched by magnetic negative selection; naive cells were then positively selected on CD45RA, and the negative fraction formed the memory subset. Blood was obtained by leukapheresis, after which PBMCs were separated by Ficoll-Histopaque density gradient centrifugation and cryopreserved in liquid nitrogen vapor phase. Analytical flow cytometry was used to check the purity and quantity of each magnetically sorted T cell population. Genomic DNA was isolated from every sorted fraction and measured by UV absorbance on a Nanodrop 2000c.

The chain links TRBV6-6 with TRBJ2-2; TRBD1 agrees with 7 junctional bases. This TCR was recovered from a young man in good health. The sequencing input was naive CD4+ T cells sorted from blood. The cell subset or site label, read with the paper, signifies: CD45RA+ positively selected. The CDR3 region has the sequence CASRGPGQRSTGELFF. The sequenced DNA is TGTGCCAGCAGGGGTCCGGGACAGCGATCCACCGGGGAGCTGTTTTTT.